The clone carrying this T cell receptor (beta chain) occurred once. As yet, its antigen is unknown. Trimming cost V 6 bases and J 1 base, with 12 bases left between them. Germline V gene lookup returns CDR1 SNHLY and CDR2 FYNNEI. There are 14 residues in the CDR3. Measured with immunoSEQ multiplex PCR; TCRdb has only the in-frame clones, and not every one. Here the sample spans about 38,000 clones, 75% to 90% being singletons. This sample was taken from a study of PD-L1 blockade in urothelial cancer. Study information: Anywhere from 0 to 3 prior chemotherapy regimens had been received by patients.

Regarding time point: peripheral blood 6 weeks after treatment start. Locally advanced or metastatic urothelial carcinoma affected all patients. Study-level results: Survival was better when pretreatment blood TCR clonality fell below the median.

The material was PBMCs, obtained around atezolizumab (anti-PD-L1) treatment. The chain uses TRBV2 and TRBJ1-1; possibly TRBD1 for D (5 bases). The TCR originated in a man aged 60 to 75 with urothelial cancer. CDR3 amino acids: CASRERGKNTEAFF. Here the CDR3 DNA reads TGTGCCAGCAGGGAAAGGGGCAAGAACACTGAAGCTTTCTTT. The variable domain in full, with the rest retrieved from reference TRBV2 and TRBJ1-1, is EPEVTQTPSHQVTQMGQEVILRCVPISNHLYFYWYRQILGQKVEFLVSFYNNEISEKSEIFDDQFSVERPDGSNFTLKIRSTKLEDSAMYFCASRERGKNTEAFFGQGTRLTVV.